This T cell receptor beta chain was recovered during a study of shared clonotypes between healthy human individuals. Background on the study: Researchers drew samples from two women and three men aged 18 to 49.

As concerns this clone: Antigen unknown.

Points from the study as a whole: Memory subsets generally showed smaller estimated richness than naive subsets did.

V gave up 4 bases and J gave up 5 bases, with 20 bases separating them. Germline CDR1 is SNHLY and CDR2 is FYNNEI. The CDR3 sequence is 16 residues long. Assay: immunoSEQ multiplex PCR; the TCRdb copy retains only in-frame clones and omits some. This sample has 2,500,000 or so clones; roughly 90% occur once, and the top ten carry around 0.38%. The study separated CD4+ cells into CD45RA+ naive and CD45RA-negative memory subsets. This TCR came from a man aged 18 to 29 in good health. Some clones in this sample may be carry-over from other donors' samples. This chain links TRBV2 with TRBJ2-5; the D call may be TRBD1 or TRBD2 (5 bases each). Sequenced: naive CD4+ T cells from PBMCs. Regarding subset: CD45RA+ positively selected. The CDR3 is CASSVNPGAVGETQYF. For the CDR3, the DNA is TGTGCCAGCAGTGTTAATCCCGGGGCGGTAGGGGAGACCCAGTACTTC.